The 7 T cell receptor beta chains presented below share a single source sample, sequenced in a study of circulating and synovial CD4+ cells in juvenile arthritis (dated by TCRdb to the mid-2010s). The receptor library was made with the immunoSEQ multiplex PCR assay. Held by TCRdb, this immuneACCESS table contains in-frame sequences only and omits some clones. Under half of the omission traces to an unresolved V gene where checked; the cause of the rest is unknown. The table for this sample lists 34,000 or so clones; over 85% of them were counted only once. Less than 0.8% of the sample is held by the ten biggest clonotypes. The specimen was CD4+ T cells from blood. The receptors come from a human donor with juvenile idiopathic arthritis.

The CDR3: CASSPNGGSEQYF. In DNA, the CDR3 is TGTGCCAGCAGCCCTAATGGGGGGTCCGAGCAGTACTTC. The chain has TRBV6-6 and TRBJ2-7, with a tentative D call TRBD2 (6 bases). This CDR3 contains 13 residues. Trimming removed 6 bases at V and 6 bases at J, with 15 bases between. Germline V lookup: CDR1 MNHNY, CDR2 SVGAGI (reference sequence).

The J gene is TRBJ2-2, the V gene TRBV7-8, with TRBD1 matching over 8 bases. The J segment lost 4 bases and the V segment lost 2 bases, leaving 6 bases of the junction unmatched. The CDR3 spans 16 residues. CDR1 is SGHVS, CDR2 FQNEAQ, per germline. CDR3 residues: CASSLRNRGSTGELFF. CDR3 in DNA: TGTGCCAGCAGCTTACGGAACAGGGGGTCCACCGGGGAGCTGTTTTTT.

The chain couples TRBV19 to TRBJ1-1; D perhaps matches TRBD1 (5 bases). The V gene's germline CDR1 is LNHDA and CDR2 SQIVND (reference sequence). The CDR3 runs 14 residues. V shed 2 bases and J shed 1 base, with 8 bases lying between them. The CDR3 DNA reads as TGTGCCAGTAGTATACGCGGACAGAACACTGAAGCTTTCTTT. Protein product: CASSIRGQNTEAFF. Supplemented by reference TRBV19 and TRBJ1-1, the full variable domain reads DGGITQSPKYLFRKEGQNVTLSCEQNLNHDAMYWYRQDPGQGLRLIYYSQIVNDFQKGDIAEGYSVSREKKESFPLTVTSAQKNPTAFYLCASSIRGQNTEAFFGQGTRLTVV.

The sample holds one count of this clone. The V call is TRBV6-6, the J call TRBJ2-5; D not certain. Trimming cost V 4 bases and J 0 bases, with 12 bases left between them. CDR1 is MNHNY and CDR2 is SVGAGI in the germline V gene (reference sequence). The CDR3 runs to 15 residues. The CDR3 DNA reads as TGTGCCAGCAGTTTCCCCCCCCCGTACCAAGAGACCCAGTACTTC. It encodes CASSFPPPYQETQYF.

V usage is TRBV7-2 and J usage is TRBJ2-7, with a possible D match to TRBD2 (6 bases). CDR3 length: 13 amino acids. The V end lost 6 bases, the J end lost 3 bases, and 12 bases lay between the germline ends. Germline CDR1 SGHTA, CDR2 FQGNSA. The CDR3 here is CASSDPGDYEQYF. CDR3 DNA: TGTGCCAGCAGTGACCCGGGGGACTACGAGCAGTACTTC.

The chain joins TRBV1 to TRBJ2-1; TRBD2, the D gene given by the table, was not confirmed from the DNA. TRBV1 is designated a pseudogene. The CDR3 is 18 amino acids. The CDR3 loop reads CTSSLSSRRGGAYNEQFF. The CDR3 region has the DNA TGCACCAGCAGCCTATCCTCTAGACGGGGGGGCGCCTACAATGAGCAGTTCTTC.

The chain joins TRBV4-1 to TRBJ1-1; D unclear. The CDR3 length is 15 residues. The germline V and J ends were trimmed by 1 base and 4 bases, with 13 bases remaining between them. Germline CDR1 is MGHRA and CDR2 is YSYEKL. This CDR3 is CASSQVESEATEAFF. DNA for the CDR3: TGCGCCAGCAGCCAAGTTGAGTCTGAGGCCACTGAAGCTTTCTTT.